The clone carrying this T cell receptor beta chain was seen once. What it recognizes is unknown. Per the germline V gene, CDR1 is SGHKS and CDR2 is YYEKEE (reference sequence). V lost 0 bases and J 6 bases, leaving 6 bases between the germline ends. The CDR3 length is 13 residues. The sample belongs to a study of siplizumab effects on memory and regulatory T cells. Findings of the study overall: Proof of suppressive function in proliferating Tregs from siplizumab cultures was not established. To unstimulated subsets, only a minor fraction of alloreactive clones could be mapped.

The assay was immunoSEQ multiplex PCR, and TCRdb's table has in-frame clones only and misses some. The sample has fewer than 60,000 clones; 93% are singletons. V gene TRBV5-5 combines with J gene TRBJ1-4; D is undetermined. The clonotype originates from a human donor in good health. The sequencing input was CD8+ T cells sorted from blood. For the CDR3, the DNA is TGTGCCAGCAGCTTGGTCGGGGATGAAAAACTGTTTTTT. It encodes CASSLVGDEKLFF.